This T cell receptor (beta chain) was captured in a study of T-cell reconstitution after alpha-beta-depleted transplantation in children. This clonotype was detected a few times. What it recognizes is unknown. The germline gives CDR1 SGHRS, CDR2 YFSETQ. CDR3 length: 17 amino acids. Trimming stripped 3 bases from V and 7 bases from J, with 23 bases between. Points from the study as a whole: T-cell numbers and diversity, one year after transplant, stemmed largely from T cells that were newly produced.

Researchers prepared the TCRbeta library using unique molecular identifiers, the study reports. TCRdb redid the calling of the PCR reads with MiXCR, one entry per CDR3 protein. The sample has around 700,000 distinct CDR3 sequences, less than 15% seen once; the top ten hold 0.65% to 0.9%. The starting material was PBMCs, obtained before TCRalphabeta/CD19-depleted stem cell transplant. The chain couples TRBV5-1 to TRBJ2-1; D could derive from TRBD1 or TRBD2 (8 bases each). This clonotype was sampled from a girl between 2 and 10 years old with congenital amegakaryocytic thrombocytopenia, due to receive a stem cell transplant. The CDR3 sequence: CASSSREDRERQNEQFF. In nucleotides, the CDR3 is TGCGCCAGCAGCTCGCGGGAGGACAGGGAAAGACAAAATGAGCAGTTCTTC. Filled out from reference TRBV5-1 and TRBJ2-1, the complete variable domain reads KAGVTQTPRYLIKTRGQQVTLSCSPISGHRSVSWYQQTPGQGLQFLFEYFSETQRNKGNFPGRFSGRQFSNSRSEMNVSTLELGDSALYLCASSSREDRERQNEQFFGPGTRLTVL.